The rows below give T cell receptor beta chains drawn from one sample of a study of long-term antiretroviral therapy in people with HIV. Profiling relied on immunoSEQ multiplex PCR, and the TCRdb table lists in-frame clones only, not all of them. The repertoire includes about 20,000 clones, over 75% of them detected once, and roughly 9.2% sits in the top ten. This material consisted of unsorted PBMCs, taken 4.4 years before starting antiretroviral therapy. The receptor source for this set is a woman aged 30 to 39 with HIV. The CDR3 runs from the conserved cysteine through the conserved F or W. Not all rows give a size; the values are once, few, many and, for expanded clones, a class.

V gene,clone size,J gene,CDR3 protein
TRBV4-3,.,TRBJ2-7,CASSQKAGTFSGREQYF
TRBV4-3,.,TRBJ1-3,CASSQDRGGGNTIYF
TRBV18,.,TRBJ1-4,CASSSTGTNEKLFF
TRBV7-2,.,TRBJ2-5,CASSLRREETQYF
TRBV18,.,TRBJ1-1,CASSRGAEKDTEAFF
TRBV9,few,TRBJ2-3,CASSAPGRSTDTQYF
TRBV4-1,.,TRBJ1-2,CASSQDPVKNYGYTF
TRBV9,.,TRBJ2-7,CASSTSWRDEQYF
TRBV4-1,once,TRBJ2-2,CASSLGLRGGRTGELFF
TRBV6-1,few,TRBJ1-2,CASSEGGDRGTF
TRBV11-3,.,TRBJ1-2,CASSLGRYGYTF
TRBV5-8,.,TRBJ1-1,CASSLLQGLSEAFF
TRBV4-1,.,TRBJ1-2,CASSHTDRGSGGYTF
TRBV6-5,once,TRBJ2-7,CAPGPGHSGEQYF
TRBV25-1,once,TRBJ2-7,CASEGTSYEQYF
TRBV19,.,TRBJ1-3,CASSLGQGRPPGNTIYF
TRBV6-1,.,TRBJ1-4,CASSELGGPKEKLFF
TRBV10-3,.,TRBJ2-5,CAISDSGGLQGTQYF
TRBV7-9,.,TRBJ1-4,CASSSGGTNEKLFF
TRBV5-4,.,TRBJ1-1,CASSVTGSTEAFF
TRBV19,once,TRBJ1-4,CASSPQGAREKLFF
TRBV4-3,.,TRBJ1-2,CASSQDIGTGRSIGNYGYTF
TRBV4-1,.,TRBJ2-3,CASSRTQRGRAQYF
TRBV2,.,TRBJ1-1,CASRKNAVNTEAFF
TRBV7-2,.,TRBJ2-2,CASSQTGAGGELFF
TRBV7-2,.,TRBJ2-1,CASSLVGLAGGNEQFF
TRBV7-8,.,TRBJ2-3,CASSGAGSTDTQYF
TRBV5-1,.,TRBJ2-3,CASSFDATSTDTQYF
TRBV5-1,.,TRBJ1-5,CASSLGNNQPQHF
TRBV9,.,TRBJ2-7,CASSATGVLTAEQYF
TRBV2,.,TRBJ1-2,CASSDRGLYGYTF
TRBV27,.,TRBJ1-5,CASSLSGQNQPQHF
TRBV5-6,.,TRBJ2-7,CASSLGGTSYEQYF
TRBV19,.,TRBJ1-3,CASSIGQAGNTIYF
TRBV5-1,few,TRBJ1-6,CASSPDGRGGNSPLHF
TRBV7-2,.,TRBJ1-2,CASDPTGGSGYTF
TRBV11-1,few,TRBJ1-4,CASSLTAPNEKLFF
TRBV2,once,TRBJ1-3,CASRGEGNTIYF
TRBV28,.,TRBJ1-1,CASTPPVNTEAFF
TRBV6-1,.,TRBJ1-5,CASRVTGVSNQPQHF
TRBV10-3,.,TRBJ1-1,CAIRKTVMNTEAFF
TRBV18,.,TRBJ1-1,CASSPENRLRNTEAFF
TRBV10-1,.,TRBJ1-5,CASSDHRVTNQPQHF
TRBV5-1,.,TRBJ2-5,CASSLGQSQETQYF
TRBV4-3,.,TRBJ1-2,CASSQDARSPYGYTF
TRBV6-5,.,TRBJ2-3,CASKTGDTQYF
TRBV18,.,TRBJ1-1,CASSPQSMNTEAFF
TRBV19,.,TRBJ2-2,CASRRLAGGSTGELFF
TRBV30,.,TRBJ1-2,CAWSGSISGAKNGYTF
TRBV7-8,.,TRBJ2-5,CASWDRQGEETQYF
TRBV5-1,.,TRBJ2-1,CASSLAGGQPYNEQFF
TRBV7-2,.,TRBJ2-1,CASSLAQKGSNEQFF
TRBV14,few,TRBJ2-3,CASSPRQGALYPDTQYF
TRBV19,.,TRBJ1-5,CATAGGPSNQPQHF
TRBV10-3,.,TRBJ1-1,CAIREEREAFF